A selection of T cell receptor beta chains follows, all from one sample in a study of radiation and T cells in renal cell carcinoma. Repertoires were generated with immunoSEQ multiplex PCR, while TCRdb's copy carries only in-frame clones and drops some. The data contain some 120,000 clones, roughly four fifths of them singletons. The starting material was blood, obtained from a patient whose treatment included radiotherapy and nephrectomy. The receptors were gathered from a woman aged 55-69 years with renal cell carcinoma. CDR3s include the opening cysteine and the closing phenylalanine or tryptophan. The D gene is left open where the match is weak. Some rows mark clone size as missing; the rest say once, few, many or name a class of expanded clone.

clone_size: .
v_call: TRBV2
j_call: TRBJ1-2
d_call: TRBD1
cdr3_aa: CASRGGQGIIGYTF
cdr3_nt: TGTGCCAGCAGGGGTGGACAGGGAATCATAGGCTACACCTTC

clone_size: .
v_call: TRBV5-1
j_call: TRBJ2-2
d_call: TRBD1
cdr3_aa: CASSQRGTGTGELFF
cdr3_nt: TGCGCCAGCAGCCAGCGTGGGACAGGGACCGGGGAGCTGTTTTTT

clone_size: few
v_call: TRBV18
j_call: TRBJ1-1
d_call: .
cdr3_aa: CASSPVPGPTEAFF
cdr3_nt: TGTGCCAGCTCACCAGTGCCGGGGCCGACTGAAGCTTTCTTT

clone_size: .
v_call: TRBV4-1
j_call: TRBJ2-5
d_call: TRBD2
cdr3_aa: CASRRTSGGQETQYF
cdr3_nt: TGCGCCAGCAGACGGACTAGCGGAGGCCAAGAGACCCAGTACTTC

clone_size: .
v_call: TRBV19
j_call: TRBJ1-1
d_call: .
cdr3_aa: CASRGGNTEAFF
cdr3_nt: TGTGCCAGTAGGGGGGGGAACACTGAAGCTTTCTTT

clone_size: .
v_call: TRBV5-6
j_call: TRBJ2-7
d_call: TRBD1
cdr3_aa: CASSRTGGFYEQYF
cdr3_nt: TGTGCCAGCAGCAGGACAGGGGGCTTCTACGAGCAGTACTTC

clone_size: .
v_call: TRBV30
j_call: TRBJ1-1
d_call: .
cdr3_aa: CAWGLRTEAFF
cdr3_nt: TGTGCCTGGGGACTTAGGACTGAAGCTTTCTTT

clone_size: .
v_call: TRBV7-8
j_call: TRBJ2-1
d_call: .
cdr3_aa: CASSLARGAEQFF
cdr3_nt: TGTGCCAGCAGCTTAGCGCGGGGCGCTGAGCAGTTCTTC

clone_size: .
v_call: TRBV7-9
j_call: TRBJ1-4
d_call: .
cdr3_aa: CASSRIRGPNEKLFF
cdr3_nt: TGTGCCAGCAGCCGAATCAGGGGCCCTAATGAAAAACTGTTTTTT

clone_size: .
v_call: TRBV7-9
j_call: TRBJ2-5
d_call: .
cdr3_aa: CASSATAEQETQYF
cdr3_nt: TGTGCCAGCAGCGCGACAGCAGAACAAGAGACCCAGTACTTC

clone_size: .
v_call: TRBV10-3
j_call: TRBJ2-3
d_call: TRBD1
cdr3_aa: CAVDRGETDTQYF
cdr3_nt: TGTGCAGTGGACAGGGGGGAAACAGATACGCAGTATTTT

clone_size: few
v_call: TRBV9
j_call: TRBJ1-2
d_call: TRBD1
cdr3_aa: CASSVETGYYGYTF
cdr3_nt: TGTGCCAGCAGCGTAGAGACAGGGTACTATGGCTACACCTTC

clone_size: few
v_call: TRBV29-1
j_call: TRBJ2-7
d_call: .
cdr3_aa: CSVRASINEQYF
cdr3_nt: TGCAGCGTTCGGGCTTCCATAAACGAGCAGTACTTC

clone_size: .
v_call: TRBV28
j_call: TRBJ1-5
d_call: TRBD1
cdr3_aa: CASRPITGVRQPQHF
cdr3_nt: TGTGCCAGCAGACCCATAACAGGGGTCCGTCAGCCCCAGCATTTT

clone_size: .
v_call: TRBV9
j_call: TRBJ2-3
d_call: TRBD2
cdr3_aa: CASSARGGGAGDTQYF
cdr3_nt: TGTGCCAGCAGCGCCAGGGGCGGGGGGGCCGGAGATACGCAGTATTTT

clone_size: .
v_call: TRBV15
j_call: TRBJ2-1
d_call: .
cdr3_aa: CATSGLHREQFF
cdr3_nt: TGTGCCACCAGCGGCCTCCATCGTGAGCAGTTCTTC

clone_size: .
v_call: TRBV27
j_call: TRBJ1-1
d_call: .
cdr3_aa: CASSLRRTENTEAFF
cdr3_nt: TGTGCCAGCAGTTTACGACGGACGGAGAACACTGAAGCTTTCTTT

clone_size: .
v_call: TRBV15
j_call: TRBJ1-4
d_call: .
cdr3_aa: CATSRSATTNEKLFF
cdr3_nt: TGTGCCACCAGCAGATCTGCAACAACTAATGAAAAACTGTTTTTT

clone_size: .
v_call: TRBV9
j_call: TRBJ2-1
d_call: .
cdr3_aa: CASSSGRGGPEVGQFF
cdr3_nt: TGTGCCAGCAGCTCCGGCAGGGGCGGCCCCGAAGTCGGGCAGTTCTTC

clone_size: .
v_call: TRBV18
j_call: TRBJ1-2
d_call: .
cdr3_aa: CASSPGQLGYGYTF
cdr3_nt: TGTGCCAGCTCACCAGGACAGTTGGGCTATGGCTACACCTTC

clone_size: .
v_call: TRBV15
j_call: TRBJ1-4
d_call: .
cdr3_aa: CATSRGRGSGTNEKLFF
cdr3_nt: TGTGCCACCAGCAGAGGAAGGGGATCCGGAACTAATGAAAAACTGTTTTTT

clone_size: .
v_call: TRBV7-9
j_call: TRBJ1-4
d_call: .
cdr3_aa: CACIRDGPINEKLFF
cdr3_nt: TGTGCCTGCATCCGGGACGGACCGATTAATGAAAAACTGTTTTTT

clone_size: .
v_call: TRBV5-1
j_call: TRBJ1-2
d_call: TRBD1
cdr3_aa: CASSLEGQGRGYTF
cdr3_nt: TGCGCCAGCAGCTTGGAGGGACAGGGGCGAGGCTACACCTTC

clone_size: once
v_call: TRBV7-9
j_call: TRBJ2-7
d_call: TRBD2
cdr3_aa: CASSLGAGVSYEQYF
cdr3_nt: TGTGCCAGCAGCTTAGGGGCGGGAGTGAGTTACGAGCAGTACTTC

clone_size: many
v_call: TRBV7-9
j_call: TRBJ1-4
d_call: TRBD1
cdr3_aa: CASSGRTGANEKLFF
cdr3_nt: TGTGCCAGCAGTGGGAGGACAGGGGCTAATGAAAAACTGTTTTTT

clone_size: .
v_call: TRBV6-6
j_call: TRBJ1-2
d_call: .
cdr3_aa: CASSSPGAYRIYGYTF
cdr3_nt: TGTGCCAGCAGTTCCCCGGGGGCCTACAGGATATACGGCTACACCTTC

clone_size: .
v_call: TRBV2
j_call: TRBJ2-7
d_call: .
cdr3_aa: CASSEGASTYEQYF
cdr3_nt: TGTGCCAGCAGTGAAGGGGCCTCCACCTACGAGCAGTACTTC

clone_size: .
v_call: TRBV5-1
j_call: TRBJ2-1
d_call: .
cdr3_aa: CASSLGNEQFF
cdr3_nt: TGCGCCAGCAGCTTGGGTAATGAGCAGTTCTTC

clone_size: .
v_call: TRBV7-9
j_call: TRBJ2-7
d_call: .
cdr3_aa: CASSPPAGQYEQYF
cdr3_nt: TGTGCCAGCAGCCCCCCCGCGGGTCAGTACGAGCAGTACTTC

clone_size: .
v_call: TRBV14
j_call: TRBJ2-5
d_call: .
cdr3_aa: CANSQEERRATQYF
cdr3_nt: TGTGCCAACAGCCAAGAGGAGCGCCGCGCGACCCAGTACTTC

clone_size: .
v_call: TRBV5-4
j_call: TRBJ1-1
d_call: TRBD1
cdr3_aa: CASSRGQGNTEAFF
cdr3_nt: TGTGCCAGCAGCCGCGGACAGGGGAACACTGAAGCTTTCTTT

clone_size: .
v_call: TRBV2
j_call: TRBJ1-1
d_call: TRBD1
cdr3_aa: CASSLRQGGEGTEAFF
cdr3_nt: TGTGCCAGCAGTCTGAGACAGGGTGGTGAGGGCACTGAAGCTTTCTTT

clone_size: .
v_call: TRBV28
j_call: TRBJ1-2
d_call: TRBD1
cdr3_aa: CASSYQGGGGYTF
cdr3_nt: TGTGCCAGCAGTTACCAGGGGGGAGGTGGCTACACCTTC

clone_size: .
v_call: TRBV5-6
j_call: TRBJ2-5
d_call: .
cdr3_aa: CASSSRDWEETQYF
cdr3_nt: TGTGCCAGCAGCTCCAGGGATTGGGAAGAGACCCAGTACTTC

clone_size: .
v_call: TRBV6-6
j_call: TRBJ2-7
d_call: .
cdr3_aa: CASIGDYEQYF
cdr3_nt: TGTGCCAGCATAGGGGACTACGAGCAGTACTTC

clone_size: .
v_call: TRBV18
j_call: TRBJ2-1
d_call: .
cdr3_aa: CASSPRGEGSSYNEQFF
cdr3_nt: TGTGCCAGCTCACCACGTGGAGAGGGAAGCTCCTACAATGAGCAGTTCTTC

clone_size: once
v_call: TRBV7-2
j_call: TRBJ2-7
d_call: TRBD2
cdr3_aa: CASSFGGAGGGEQYF
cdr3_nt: TGTGCCAGCAGCTTCGGAGGGGCGGGAGGGGGTGAGCAGTACTTC

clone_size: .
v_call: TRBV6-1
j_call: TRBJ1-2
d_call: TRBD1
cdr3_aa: CASSEGYRGQGYGYTF
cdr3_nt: TGTGCCAGCAGTGAAGGATACAGGGGCCAGGGTTATGGCTACACCTTC

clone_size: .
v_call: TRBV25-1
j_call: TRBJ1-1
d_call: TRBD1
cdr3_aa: CASSITGGPEAFF
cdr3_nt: TGTGCCAGCAGTATCACAGGGGGCCCTGAAGCTTTCTTT

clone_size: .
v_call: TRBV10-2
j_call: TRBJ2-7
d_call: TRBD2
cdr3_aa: CASSETGLSYEQYF
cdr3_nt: TGCGCCAGCAGTGAGACGGGACTATCCTACGAGCAGTACTTC

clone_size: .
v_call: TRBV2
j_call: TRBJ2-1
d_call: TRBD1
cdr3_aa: CASSLTGNEQFF
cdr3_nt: TGTGCCAGCAGTCTGACAGGGAATGAGCAGTTCTTC

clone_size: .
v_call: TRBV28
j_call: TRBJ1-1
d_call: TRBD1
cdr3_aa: CASSLSPTGQGNTEAFF
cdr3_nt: TGTGCCAGCAGTTTAAGCCCTACGGGACAGGGAAACACTGAAGCTTTCTTT

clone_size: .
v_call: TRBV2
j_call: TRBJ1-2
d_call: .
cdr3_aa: CASRSTALFYGYTF
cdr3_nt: TGTGCCAGCAGGTCGACAGCGCTATTCTATGGCTACACCTTC

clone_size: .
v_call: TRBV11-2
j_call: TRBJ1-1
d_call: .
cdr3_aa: CASSLGLMGDTEAFF
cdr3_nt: TGTGCCAGCAGCTTGGGACTTATGGGGGACACTGAAGCTTTCTTT

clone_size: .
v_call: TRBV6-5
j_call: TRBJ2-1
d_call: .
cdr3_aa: CASQRRAEQFF
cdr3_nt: TGTGCCAGCCAACGCCGGGCAGAGCAGTTCTTC

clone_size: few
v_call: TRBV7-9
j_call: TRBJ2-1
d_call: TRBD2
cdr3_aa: CANSLLQREGRHEQFF
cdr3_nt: TGTGCCAATTCTCTACTCCAGCGGGAGGGCCGGCATGAGCAGTTCTTC

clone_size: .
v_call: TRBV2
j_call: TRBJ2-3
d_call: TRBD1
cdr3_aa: CASRPGQGRPTDTQYF
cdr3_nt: TGTGCCAGCAGACCCGGACAGGGACGGCCAACAGATACGCAGTATTTT

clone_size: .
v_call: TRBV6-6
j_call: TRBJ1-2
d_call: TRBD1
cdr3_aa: CASSFPAGGDGYTF
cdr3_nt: TGTGCCAGCAGTTTCCCGGCAGGGGGCGATGGCTACACCTTC

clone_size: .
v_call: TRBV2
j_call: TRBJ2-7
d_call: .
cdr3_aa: CASSASPYEQYF
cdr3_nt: TGTGCCAGCAGTGCCAGCCCCTACGAGCAGTACTTC

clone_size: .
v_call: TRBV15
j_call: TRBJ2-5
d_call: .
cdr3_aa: CATSRDLSETQYF
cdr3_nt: TGTGCCACCAGCAGAGATCTCTCAGAGACCCAGTACTTC

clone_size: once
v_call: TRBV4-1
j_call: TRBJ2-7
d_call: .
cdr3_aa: CASSQDWDPRDPYEQYF
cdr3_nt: TGCGCCAGCAGCCAAGATTGGGATCCCAGGGACCCCTACGAGCAGTACTTC

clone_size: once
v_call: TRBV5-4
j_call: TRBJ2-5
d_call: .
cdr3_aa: CASSSSNLQGRETQYF
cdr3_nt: TGTGCCAGCAGTTCTTCAAACCTACAGGGAAGGGAGACCCAGTACTTC

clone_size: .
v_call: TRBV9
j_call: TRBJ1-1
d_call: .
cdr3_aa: CASSTRTGINTEAFF
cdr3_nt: TGTGCCAGCAGCACAAGAACAGGGATAAACACTGAAGCTTTCTTT

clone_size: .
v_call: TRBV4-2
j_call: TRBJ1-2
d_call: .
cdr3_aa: CASSQEAAVVYGYTF
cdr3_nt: TGTGCCAGCAGCCAAGAGGCGGCGGTCGTTTATGGCTACACCTTC